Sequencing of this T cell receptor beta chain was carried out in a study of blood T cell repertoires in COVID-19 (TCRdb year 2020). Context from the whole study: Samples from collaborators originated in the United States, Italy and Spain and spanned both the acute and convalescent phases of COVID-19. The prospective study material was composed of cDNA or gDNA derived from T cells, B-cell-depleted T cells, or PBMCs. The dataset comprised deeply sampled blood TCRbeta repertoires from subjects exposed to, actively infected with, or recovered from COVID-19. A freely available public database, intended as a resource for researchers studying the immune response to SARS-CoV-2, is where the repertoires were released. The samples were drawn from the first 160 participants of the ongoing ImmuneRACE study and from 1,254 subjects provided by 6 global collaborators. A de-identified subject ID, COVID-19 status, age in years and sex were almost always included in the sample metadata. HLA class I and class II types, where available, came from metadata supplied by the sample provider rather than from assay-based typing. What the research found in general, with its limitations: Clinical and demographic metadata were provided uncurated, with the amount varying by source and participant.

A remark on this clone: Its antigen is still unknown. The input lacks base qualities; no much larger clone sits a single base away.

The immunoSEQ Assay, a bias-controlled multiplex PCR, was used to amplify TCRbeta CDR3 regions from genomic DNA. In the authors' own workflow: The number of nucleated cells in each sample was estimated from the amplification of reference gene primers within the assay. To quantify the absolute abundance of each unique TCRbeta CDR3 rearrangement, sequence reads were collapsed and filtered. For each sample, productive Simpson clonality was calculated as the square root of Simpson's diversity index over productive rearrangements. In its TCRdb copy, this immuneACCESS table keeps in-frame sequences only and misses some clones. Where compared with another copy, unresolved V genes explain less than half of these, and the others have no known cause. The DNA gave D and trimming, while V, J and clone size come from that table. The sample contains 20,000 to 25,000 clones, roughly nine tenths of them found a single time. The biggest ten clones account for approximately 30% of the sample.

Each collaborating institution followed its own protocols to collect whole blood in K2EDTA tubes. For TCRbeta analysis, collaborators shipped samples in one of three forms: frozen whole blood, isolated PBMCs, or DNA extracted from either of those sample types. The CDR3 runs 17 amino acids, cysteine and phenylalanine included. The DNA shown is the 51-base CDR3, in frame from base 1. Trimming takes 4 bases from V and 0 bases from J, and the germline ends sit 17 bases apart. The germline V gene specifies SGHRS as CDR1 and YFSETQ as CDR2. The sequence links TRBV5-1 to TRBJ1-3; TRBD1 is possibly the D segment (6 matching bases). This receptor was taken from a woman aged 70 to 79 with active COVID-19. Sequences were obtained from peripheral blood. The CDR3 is CASSPGQLDFSGNTIYF. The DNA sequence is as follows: TGCGCCAGCAGCCCAGGACAGCTCGACTTCTCTGGAAACACCATATATTTT.